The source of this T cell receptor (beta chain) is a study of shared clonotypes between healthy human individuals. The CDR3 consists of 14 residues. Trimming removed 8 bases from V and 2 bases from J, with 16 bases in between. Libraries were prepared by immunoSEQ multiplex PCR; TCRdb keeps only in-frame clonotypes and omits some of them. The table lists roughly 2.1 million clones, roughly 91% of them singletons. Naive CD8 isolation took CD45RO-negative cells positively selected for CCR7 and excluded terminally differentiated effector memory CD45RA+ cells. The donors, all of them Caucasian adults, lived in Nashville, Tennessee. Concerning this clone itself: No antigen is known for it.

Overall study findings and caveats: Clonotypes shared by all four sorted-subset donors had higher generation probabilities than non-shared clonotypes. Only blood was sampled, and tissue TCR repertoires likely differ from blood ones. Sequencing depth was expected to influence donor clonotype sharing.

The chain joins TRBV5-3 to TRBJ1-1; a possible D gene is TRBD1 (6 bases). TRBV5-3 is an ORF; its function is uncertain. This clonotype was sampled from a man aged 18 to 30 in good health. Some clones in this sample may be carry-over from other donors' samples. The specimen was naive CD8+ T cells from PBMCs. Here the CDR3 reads CARLPGTLNTEAFF. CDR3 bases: TGTGCCAGGCTTCCTGGGACACTTAACACTGAAGCTTTCTTT.